These T cell receptor beta chains were read from a single sample in a study of early T cells in non-severe SARS-CoV-2 infection. TCRdb itself ran the 5' RACE reads through MiXCR, one entry per CDR3 protein. The table lists about 90,000 distinct CDR3 sequences, 12% of them singletons. The sequenced sample was whole blood, obtained at baseline. These TCRs come from an adult who was a healthcare worker with PCR-confirmed SARS-CoV-2 infection or an uninfected control (not recorded which). CDR3s include the opening cysteine and the closing phenylalanine or tryptophan. The D gene is left open where the match is weak. Size is stated for part of the rows, as once, few or many counts, or as a class when the clone is expanded.

V gene: TRBV6-6
J gene: TRBJ2-7
D gene: TRBD1
clone size: few
CDR3 DNA: TGTGCCAGCAGTTTTGGGACAGGGGGTTACGAGCAGTACTTC
CDR3 protein: CASSFGTGGYEQYF

V gene: TRBV28
J gene: TRBJ1-2
D gene: .
clone size: .
CDR3 DNA: TGTGCCAGCAGTCCCCAGCTTAACTATGGCTACACCTTC
CDR3 protein: CASSPQLNYGYTF

V gene: TRBV9
J gene: TRBJ2-7
D gene: TRBD2
clone size: few
CDR3 DNA: TGTGCCAGCAGCGTAGCACACTCCGGGACTAGCGGTAGAAACGAGCAGTACTTC
CDR3 protein: CASSVAHSGTSGRNEQYF

V gene: TRBV12-3/TRBV12-4
J gene: TRBJ1-5
D gene: TRBD1
clone size: few
CDR3 DNA: TGTGCCAGCAGTTCTGGGACAGGGCAATATAGCAATCAGCCCCAGCATTTT
CDR3 protein: CASSSGTGQYSNQPQHF

V gene: TRBV7-6
J gene: TRBJ2-2
D gene: TRBD2
clone size: .
CDR3 DNA: TGTGCCAGCAGCTTAGTCCCTAGCGGGGACTCCGCCGGCGGGGAGCTGTTTTTT
CDR3 protein: CASSLVPSGDSAGGELFF

V gene: TRBV12-3/TRBV12-4
J gene: TRBJ2-3
D gene: .
clone size: few
CDR3 DNA: TGTGCCAGCAAAGACACAGGGATAAACACAGATACGCAGTATTTT
CDR3 protein: CASKDTGINTDTQYF

V gene: TRBV12-3/TRBV12-4
J gene: TRBJ2-4
D gene: .
clone size: .
CDR3 DNA: TGTGCCAGCAGTTTAGCGGGGGGAGCCAAAAACATTCAGTACTTC
CDR3 protein: CASSLAGGAKNIQYF

V gene: TRBV18
J gene: TRBJ2-7
D gene: .
clone size: few
CDR3 DNA: TGTGCCAGCTCACTCCGGACGGAGTGGGAGCAGTACTTC
CDR3 protein: CASSLRTEWEQYF

V gene: TRBV5-1
J gene: TRBJ2-2
D gene: .
clone size: few
CDR3 DNA: TGCGCCAGCAGCTTGGCAATCAACACCGGGGAGCTGTTTTTT
CDR3 protein: CASSLAINTGELFF

V gene: TRBV7-9
J gene: TRBJ1-1
D gene: .
clone size: medium-sized
CDR3 DNA: TGTGCCAGCAGCTTTCCCGAAGCTTTCTTT
CDR3 protein: CASSFPEAFF